This note documents a single T cell receptor beta chain sequence. Germline V gene lookup returns CDR1 SGDLS and CDR2 YYNGEE. After removal of 4 bases from V and 3 bases from J, the junction contained 6 bases not matched to a gene. The CDR3 is 15 residues long. This specimen comes from a study of blood T cell repertoires in COVID-19. The overall study: The recovered donors of Cohort 3 showed two negative PCRs, clearance, or symptom resolution. The United States, Italy and Spain supplied acute and convalescent COVID-19 samples.

Sequencing used immunoSEQ multiplex PCR; TCRdb keeps in-frame clones, though not all of them. This table has roughly 140,000 clones, around 82% appearing once. Participants were placed into cohorts based on the clinical history they reported. The sequencing input was PBMCs or T cells enriched from blood (not recorded which). The sequence was obtained from a man aged 45-65 years in a cohort exposed to, infected with or recovered from COVID-19 (not recorded which). V is TRBV9 and J is TRBJ2-7, with 11 bases fitting TRBD1. This chain's CDR3 is CASSLGQGANYEQYF. The CDR3 DNA is TGTGCCAGCAGCCTAGGACAGGGGGCAAACTACGAGCAGTACTTC.